This T cell receptor beta chain came from a study of CD8 T cells in ankylosing spondylitis. The study, taken as a whole, reports: In synovial fluid and blood from reactive arthritis, some motif variants were previously reported.

A word on this clonotype: The antigen is unknown.

TCRdb reanalysed the 5' RACE reads using MiXCR and keeps one entry per CDR3 protein. The table includes about 180,000 distinct CDR3 sequences, approximately 10% detected once. This receptor was identified in a female donor with ankylosing spondylitis or in good health (not recorded which). Sequencing was performed on blood, either unsorted or a sorted T cell fraction (not recorded which).

The CDR3 here is CASSLGPGQGRHEQFF. In DNA, the CDR3 is TGTGCCAGCAGCTTAGGCCCAGGACAGGGGCGGCATGAGCAGTTCTTC. V gene TRBV7-6 combines with J gene TRBJ2-1; 9 bases are shared with TRBD1. CDR3 length: 16 amino acids. CDR1 and CDR2 from the germline V gene are SGHVS and FNYEAQ. V was clipped by 1 base and J by 8 bases; unmatched bases: 9. The full variable domain, in which reference TRBV7-6 and TRBJ2-1 provide the parts outside the CDR3, is GAGVSQSPRYKVTKRGQDVALRCDPISGHVSLYWYRQALGQGPEFLTYFNYEAQQDKSGLPNDRFSAERPEGSISTLTIQRTEQRDSAMYRCASSLGPGQGRHEQFFGPGTRLTVL.